This TCR beta chain appears in the sequencing data of a study of beta chain features in type 1 diabetes. This CDR3 region has 15 residues. With 4 bases clipped from V and 1 base from J, the junction kept 6 bases outside the gene matches. Germline CDR1 SGHRS, CDR2 YFSETQ. Since all of the isolated RNA was reverse transcribed, expressed TCRB transcripts were what got sequenced. Only in-frame clones appear in the TCRdb table, and some are missing; sequencing was by immunoSEQ multiplex PCR. Found here are around 500,000 clones, 9.5% to 12% of them singletons; the top ten hold over 0.035%. The chain has TRBV5-1 and TRBJ1-1, with 8 bases fitting TRBD1. This TCR came from a woman aged 18-35 years in good health. The sequencing input was naive CD4+ T cells from blood. The CDR3 nucleotides read TGCGCCAGCAGCCCTCGGACAGGGAAGAACACTGAAGCTTTCTTT. Protein sequence: CASSPRTGKNTEAFF.